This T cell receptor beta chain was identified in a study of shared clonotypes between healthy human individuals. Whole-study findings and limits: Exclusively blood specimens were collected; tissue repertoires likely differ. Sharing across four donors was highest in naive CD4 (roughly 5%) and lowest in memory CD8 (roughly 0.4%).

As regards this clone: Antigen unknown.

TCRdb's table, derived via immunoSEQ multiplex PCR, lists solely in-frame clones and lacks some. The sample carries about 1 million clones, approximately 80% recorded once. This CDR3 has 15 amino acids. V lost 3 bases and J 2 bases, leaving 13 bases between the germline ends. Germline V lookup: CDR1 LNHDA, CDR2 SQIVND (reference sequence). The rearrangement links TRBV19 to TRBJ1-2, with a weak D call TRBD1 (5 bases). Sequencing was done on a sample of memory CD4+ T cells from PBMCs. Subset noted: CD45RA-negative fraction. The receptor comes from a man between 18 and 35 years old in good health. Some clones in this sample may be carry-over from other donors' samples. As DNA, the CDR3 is TGTGCCAGTAGTATCGCGAGAAAGGGGAACTATGGCTACACCTTC. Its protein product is CASSIARKGNYGYTF.